This TCR beta chain was captured by sequencing in a study of blood T cell repertoires in COVID-19. Looking at the study overall: PBMCs, B-cell-depleted T cells, or T cells provided the cDNA or gDNA that made up the material.

Germline CDR1 SGDLS, CDR2 YYNGEE. The CDR3 is 15 amino acids. The V end was cut by 0 bases, the J end by 5 bases, with 15 bases between. This clone was seen only once. Libraries were prepared by immunoSEQ multiplex PCR; TCRdb keeps only in-frame clonotypes and omits some of them. Of some 270,000 clones in the sample, 89% were seen once. The V and J genes are TRBV9 and TRBJ2-7; D remains ambiguous. Specimen: peripheral blood. The TCR sequence derives from a man between 45 and 60 years old with acute or convalescent COVID-19. CDR3 coding DNA: TGTGCCAGCAGCGTAGGTTCGACAATGCCGAACGAGCAGTACTTC. Its translation: CASSVGSTMPNEQYF.